These T cell receptor beta chains were read from a single sample in a study of control samples from healthy donors and cancer patients. Sequencing was performed with immunoSEQ multiplex PCR; in TCRdb, only in-frame clones are kept and a portion is missing. The sample includes 80,000 to 100,000 clones, roughly 83% of them seen just once. The sequenced material came from blood. These receptors were taken from a woman in her thirties in good health. Both conserved end residues are part of each CDR3. The D gene is left open where the match is weak. Clone size, where shown, is once, few, many, or a class for clones that have expanded.

TRBJ1-3 - TRBV24-1 - TGTGCCAACCGACCGGGCCTAAACTCGGGAAACACCATATATTTT CANRPGLNSGNTIYF
TRBJ2-2 TRBD1 TRBV7-8 - TGTGCCAGCAAAGGGACAGCGAACACCGGGGAGCTGTTTTTT CASKGTANTGELFF
TRBJ1-2 - TRBV2 - TGTGCCAGCAGTGAAGACTACAGGGCTTCCTATGGCTACACCTTC CASSEDYRASYGYTF
TRBJ1-1 TRBD1 TRBV27 - TGTGCCAGCAGTTGGGACAGGGGGGGAACTGAAGCTTTCTTT CASSWDRGGTEAFF
TRBJ1-2 TRBD1 TRBV5-6 - TGTGCCAGCAGCAACAGGGGGCAGGACTATGGCTACACCTTC CASSNRGQDYGYTF
TRBJ2-5 - TRBV15 - TGTGCCACCAGCAACCGGCTCGGGGGCGGGGAGACCCAGTACTTC CATSNRLGGGETQYF
TRBJ1-5 - TRBV6-1 - TGTGCCAGCAGTGATAAAAATAGCAATCAGCCCCAGCATTTT CASSDKNSNQPQHF
TRBJ1-1 - TRBV11-2 - TGTGCCAGCAGCTTAAATCTGGCGACCGAAGCTTTCTTT CASSLNLATEAFF
TRBJ1-5 - TRBV7-2 few TGTGCCAGCAGCATCATCGGAAACGCGGGGTATAGCAATCAGCCCCAGCATTTT CASSIIGNAGYSNQPQHF
TRBJ2-1 TRBD2 TRBV3-1/TRBV3-2 - TGTGCCAGCAGTCGCCGACTAGCGGTTTACAATGAGCAGTTCTTC CASSRRLAVYNEQFF
TRBJ1-1 - TRBV6-2/TRBV6-3 - TGTGCCAGCAACCCGTCGGGGTTTCGGAGTCAGGGGGCTTTCTTT CASNPSGFRSQGAFF
TRBJ2-5 TRBD1 TRBV7-9 few TGTGCCAGCAGCCCAGTGGGACAGACCCAAGAGACCCAGTACTTC CASSPVGQTQETQYF
TRBJ1-1 - TRBV6-2/TRBV6-3 - TGTGCCAGCAGTTCGGGAGTTGAAGCTTTCTTT CASSSGVEAFF
TRBJ1-4 TRBD1 TRBV27 - TGTGCCAGCAGTCTCCGACAGGGGGCAACTAATGAAAAACTGTTTTTT CASSLRQGATNEKLFF
TRBJ2-1 - TRBV29-1 once TGCAGCGTTTCCACTGGAAGCTCCTACAATGAGCAGTTCTTC CSVSTGSSYNEQFF
TRBJ2-3 TRBD2 TRBV4-3 - TGCGCCAGCAGCCAAGATGGGCGGGGGGGCTTAGATACGCAGTATTTT CASSQDGRGGLDTQYF
TRBJ2-3 TRBD1 TRBV27 - TGTGCCAGCAAGTCCAGGGGGAAAGGAGATACGCAGTATTTT CASKSRGKGDTQYF
TRBJ1-6 TRBD1 TRBV3-1/TRBV3-2 - TGTGCCAGCAGCCAGCCACTCGGGACAGGGTATTCACCCCTCCACTTT CASSQPLGTGYSPLHF
TRBJ1-5 TRBD1 TRBV5-5 - TGTGCCAGCAGCCCCGGGACAGGGCGCAATCAGCCCCAGCATTTT CASSPGTGRNQPQHF
TRBJ2-5 - TRBV4-2 - TGTGCCAGCAGCCAAGATAATCGGCGGACCCAGTACTTC CASSQDNRRTQYF
TRBJ1-4 - TRBV6-6 many TGTGCCAGCAGGGGGGTTACTAATGAAAAACTGTTTTTT CASRGVTNEKLFF
TRBJ1-4 TRBD1 TRBV7-8 - TGTGCCAGCAGCTCCCTAGGGACAGTAGCTTATGAAAAACTGTTTTTT CASSSLGTVAYEKLFF
TRBJ2-3 - TRBV6-5 - TGTGCCAGCAGGGGCGGGCTGGGGGATACGCAGTATTTT CASRGGLGDTQYF
TRBJ2-3 - TRBV6-5 - TGTGCCAGCAGTTACTCGGACTCACTTCTTGGCGCTACGCAGTATTTT CASSYSDSLLGATQYF
TRBJ1-1 - TRBV2 - TGTGCCAGCAGTAAGTCCCTAAGGGGAACTGAAGCTTTCTTT CASSKSLRGTEAFF
TRBJ2-1 TRBD1 TRBV5-1 - TGCGCCAGCAGCTTACAACCGGGACAGGGCTACAATGAGCAGTTCTTC CASSLQPGQGYNEQFF
TRBJ1-6 - TRBV5-1 - TGCGCCAGCAGCCTTCGACAGATGTATAATTCACCCCTCCACTTT CASSLRQMYNSPLHF
TRBJ1-2 - TRBV7-2 - TGTGCCAGCAGCTTAATGGCCCGCGCCGGCTACACCTTC CASSLMARAGYTF
TRBJ2-5 TRBD1 TRBV7-9 - TGTGCCAGCAGCCATAGACAGGGCGGAGAGACCCAGTACTTC CASSHRQGGETQYF
TRBJ1-2 - TRBV30 few TGTGCCTGGAGTACCGACCAGCCGGCTGGCTACACCTTC CAWSTDQPAGYTF
TRBJ1-1 - TRBV19 - TGTGCCAGTATTCGCCCGGGTTGGGCCGCTGAAGCTTTCTTT CASIRPGWAAEAFF
TRBJ1-6 - TRBV4-1 medium-sized TGCGCCAGCAGCCAAGATTCGGGATTAGGTTCACCCCTCCACTTT CASSQDSGLGSPLHF
TRBJ1-5 TRBD1 TRBV6-2/TRBV6-3 - TGTGCCAGCAACCCCATAGAGACAGGGGGCAATCAGCCCCAGCATTTT CASNPIETGGNQPQHF
TRBJ1-2 - TRBV7-2 - TGTGCCAGCAGCTTAGCCACAGCATACGGCTACACCTTC CASSLATAYGYTF
TRBJ2-3 TRBD2 TRBV5-1 - TGCGCCAGCAGCTTGACGACTAGCGGGACTAGCACAGATACGCAGTATTTT CASSLTTSGTSTDTQYF
TRBJ2-5 - TRBV30 - TGTGCCTGGAGTGAACAGCTCCGGACCCAGTACTTC CAWSEQLRTQYF
TRBJ2-7 - TRBV5-1 - TGCGCCAGCAGCTACTACCTAGGGGGGACCGACGAGCAGTACTTC CASSYYLGGTDEQYF
TRBJ1-2 - TRBV5-4 - TGTGCCAGCATCGAGGGGAGAGGGTCCCACTATGGCTACACCTTC CASIEGRGSHYGYTF
TRBJ1-1 - TRBV12-1 - TGTGCCAGCAGCTTCGCAGGGTGGGGCGGGACTGAAGCTTTCTTT CASSFAGWGGTEAFF
TRBJ2-3 - TRBV7-2 - TGTGCCAGCAGCTTATTCGCAGATACGCAGTATTTT CASSLFADTQYF
TRBJ1-4 - TRBV5-1 - TGCGCCAGCAGCTCTCGCGAGGGTGAAAAACTGTTTTTT CASSSREGEKLFF
TRBJ1-2 TRBD1 TRBV4-1 - TGCGCCAGCAGCCAGGGACAGGCTAACTATGGCTACACCTTC CASSQGQANYGYTF
TRBJ1-1 - TRBV3-1/TRBV3-2 - TGTGCCAGCAGCCAAGGACGGAACACTGAAGCTTTCTTT CASSQGRNTEAFF
TRBJ1-3 - TRBV5-1 - TGCGCCAGCAGCCCATTCCAAAGCAGTCGGTCTGGAAACACCATATATTTT CASSPFQSSRSGNTIYF
TRBJ1-1 - TRBV9 - TGTGCCAGCAGGCGAGGTTCTGAAGCTTTCTTT CASRRGSEAFF
TRBJ1-1 - TRBV29-1 few TGCAGCGTCGGGGGGACTGAAGCTTTCTTT CSVGGTEAFF
TRBJ1-2 - TRBV27 few TGTGCCAGCAGTCCTAGTGCGGGCGCAAGTCCCTATGGCTACACCTTC CASSPSAGASPYGYTF
TRBJ2-2 - TRBV5-4 - TGTGCCAGCAGCTTGGCCAGGGCGAACACCGGGGAGCTGTTTTTT CASSLARANTGELFF
TRBJ1-5 - TRBV5-6 - TGTGCCAGCAGCTCCGGAGTCAGCAATCAGCCCCAGCATTTT CASSSGVSNQPQHF
TRBJ1-5 - TRBV19 - TGTGCCAGTAGCCCTGATAGCAATCAGCCCCAGCATTTT CASSPDSNQPQHF
TRBJ1-2 TRBD1 TRBV19 - TGTGCCAGTAGTACGGGGAGCGGACAGGGAAACTATGGCTACACCTTC CASSTGSGQGNYGYTF
TRBJ2-7 - TRBV19 - TGTGCCAGTAGTACAGGAACCTACGAGCAGTACTTC CASSTGTYEQYF
TRBJ1-1 - TRBV3-1/TRBV3-2 once TGTGCCAGCGGCGGGACCTACACTGAAGCTTTCTTT CASGGTYTEAFF
TRBJ1-1 - TRBV5-1 - TGCGCCAGCAGCCGCCTGGTGGGAGAGGGAACTGAAGCTTTCTTT CASSRLVGEGTEAFF
TRBJ2-2 TRBD2 TRBV13 - TGTGCCAGCAGCACCTCGCGGCCTAGCGGGGGAAACACCGGGGAGCTGTTTTTT CASSTSRPSGGNTGELFF
TRBJ1-2 - TRBV25-1 - TGTGCCAGCAGAGGGACTTCCACCAGCGGCTACACCTTC CASRGTSTSGYTF